Shown below are 28 T cell receptor beta chains from a single sample sequenced in a study of blood T cell repertoires in COVID-19. Profiling relied on immunoSEQ multiplex PCR, and the TCRdb table lists in-frame clones only, not all of them. The profile shows about 300,000 clones, about nine tenths of them singletons. Sequenced material: peripheral blood. All receptors come from a woman in her thirties who had recovered from COVID-19.

V is TRBV13 and J is TRBJ2-3, with TRBD2 matching over 8 bases. From germline, CDR1 is PRHDT and CDR2 FYEKMQ (reference sequence). This CDR3 has 16 residues. After removal of 1 base from V and 3 bases from J, the junction contained 6 bases not matched to a gene. The CDR3 loop is CASSLEGSGETDTQYF. The DNA for the CDR3 is TGTGCCAGCAGCTTAGAGGGTAGCGGGGAAACAGATACGCAGTATTTT. The full variable domain, in which reference TRBV13 and TRBJ2-3 provide the parts outside the CDR3, is AAGVIQSPRHLIKEKRETATLKCYPIPRHDTVYWYQQGPGQDPQFLISFYEKMQSDKGSIPDRFSAQQFSDYHSELNMSSLELGDSALYFCASSLEGSGETDTQYFGPGTRLTVL.

The J gene is TRBJ2-3, the V gene TRBV10-3; 11 nucleotides agree with TRBD2. The CDR3 is made up of 14 amino acids. Germline CDR1 reads ENHRY; CDR2 reads SYGVKD. The V segment lost 9 bases and the J segment 3 bases; nucleotides outside the gene matches: 5. The CDR3 here is CAMTTSGATDTQYF. The CDR3 DNA is TGTGCCATGACGACTAGCGGGGCTACAGATACGCAGTATTTT.

The rearrangement uses TRBV2 and TRBJ1-5; D is perhaps TRBD1 (6 bases). Per the germline V gene, CDR1 is SNHLY and CDR2 is FYNNEI. V was cut by 6 bases and J by 6 bases, with 15 bases left in between. The CDR3 loop spans 14 amino acids. CDR3 amino acids: CASRGRNRAQPQHF. CDR3 nucleotide sequence: TGTGCCAGCAGGGGCCGGAACAGGGCTCAGCCCCAGCATTTT.

CDR3 DNA sequence: TGCGCCAGCAGCCTTAATCTTTTCTCTGGGGCCAACGTCCTGACTTTC. This sequence encodes CASSLNLFSGANVLTF. J is TRBJ2-6 and V is TRBV4-3, with unresolved D. The ends were cut back, 4 bases at V and 0 bases at J, with 10 bases in the middle. The CDR3 totals 16 residues. Germline CDR1 reads LGHNA; CDR2 reads YSLEER.

J is TRBJ2-5 and V is TRBV4-1; TRBD1 is a possible D gene (6 bases). The V end lost 2 bases, the J end lost 1 base, and 11 bases lay between the germline ends. The length of the CDR3 is 15 residues. Germline CDR1 reads MGHRA; CDR2 reads YSYEKL. The CDR3 reads CASSQPGQLQETQYF. In nucleotides, the CDR3 is TGCGCCAGCAGCCAACCCGGACAGCTCCAAGAGACCCAGTACTTC.

This sequence joins TRBV29-1 and TRBJ2-2; 11 bases match TRBD2. The germline gives CDR1 SQVTM, CDR2 ANQGSEA. CDR3 length: 14 amino acids. With 6 bases clipped from V and 6 bases from J, the junction kept 6 bases outside the gene matches. The CDR3 loop reads CSVLAGGPSGELFF. CDR3 nucleotide sequence: TGCAGCGTATTAGCGGGGGGGCCGTCCGGGGAGCTGTTTTTT.

J is TRBJ2-5 and V is TRBV6-4; 7 bases line up with TRBD1. Germline-derived CDR1 and CDR2 are MRHNA and SNTAGT. The CDR3 spans 14 residues. With V trimmed by 8 bases and J by 5 bases, 11 bases remained unmatched. As DNA, the CDR3 is TGTGCCAGCGAGGTTACAGGGGTTCGGGAGACCCAGTACTTC. Encoded protein: CASEVTGVRETQYF.

The V gene is TRBV14, the J gene TRBJ2-7, with a tentative D call TRBD2 (5 bases). This CDR3 is built from 14 residues. Trimming took 4 bases from V and 4 from J, leaving 14 bases between them. The germline CDR1 and CDR2 sequences are SGHDN and FVKESK. In DNA, the CDR3 is TGTGCCAGCAGCCCGACGGTGAGAGGGTACGAGCAGTACTTC. Translating gives CASSPTVRGYEQYF.

The genes are TRBV5-4 and TRBJ1-4; D not resolved. CDR1 and CDR2 from the germline V gene are SGHNT and YYREEE (reference sequence). The CDR3 runs 15 residues. The V end lost 3 bases, the J end lost 3 bases, and 12 bases lay between the germline ends. The CDR3 reads CASSSKRESNEKLFF. CDR3 coding DNA: TGTGCCAGCAGCTCGAAGAGGGAATCTAATGAAAAACTGTTTTTT.

A single count supports this clone. The gene calls are TRBV19 and TRBJ2-7; a weak D match, TRBD2 (6 bases). The CDR3 covers 15 residues. V was trimmed by 1 base and J by 4 bases, leaving 14 bases between them. Germline CDR1 LNHDA, CDR2 SQIVND (reference sequence). In nucleotides, the CDR3 is TGTGCCAGTAGTATAGTTGGCGGGGACGGATACGAGCAGTACTTC. This translates into CASSIVGGDGYEQYF. The whole variable domain, filled in from reference TRBV19 and TRBJ2-7, reads DGGITQSPKYLFRKEGQNVTLSCEQNLNHDAMYWYRQDPGQGLRLIYYSQIVNDFQKGDIAEGYSVSREKKESFPLTVTSAQKNPTAFYLCASSIVGGDGYEQYFGPGTRLTVT.

The CDR3 DNA sequence: TGTGCCAGCAGCGTTAGTTTGGGACAGGGGGCCGGCGAGCAGTACTTC. This codes for CASSVSLGQGAGEQYF. This rearrangement joins TRBV3-1 (or the pseudogene TRBV3-2) to TRBJ2-7; 12 bases agree with TRBD1. Germline CDR1 LGHDT, CDR2 YNNKEL (reference sequence). Trimming removed 5 bases from V and 6 bases from J; junction bases left unmatched: 11. The CDR3 consists of 16 residues.

The gene calls are TRBV5-1 and TRBJ2-1; possibly TRBD1 for D (6 bases). V dropped 2 bases and J dropped 0 bases, with 9 bases sitting between them. CDR1 SGHRS and CDR2 YFSETQ come from the germline V gene. This CDR3 is 15 amino acids long. This CDR3 reads CASSLQGGSYNEQFF. The CDR3 region has the DNA TGCGCCAGCAGCTTACAGGGTGGCTCCTACAATGAGCAGTTCTTC.

In this sample, this clone turned up once. The V gene is TRBV19, the J gene TRBJ2-5; TRBD1 aligns across 9 bases. Germline loops: CDR1 LNHDA, CDR2 SQIVND (reference sequence). Unmatched junction bases numbered 4, after V lost 6 bases and J lost 2 bases. The CDR3 totals 14 residues. The CDR3 region is CASSLGQGQETQYF. The CDR3 coding sequence is TGTGCCAGTAGCCTGGGACAGGGACAAGAGACCCAGTACTTC.

This chain connects TRBV6-1 to TRBJ2-3; D perhaps matches TRBD1 (6 bases). The germline V gene encodes CDR1 MNHNS and CDR2 SASEGT. The CDR3 spans 16 residues. V was clipped by 4 bases and J by 7 bases, with 21 bases between them. The CDR3 DNA sequence: TGTGCCAGCAGTGGGACGACAGGCCCCCGGGCCAATACGCAGTATTTT. The encoded protein is CASSGTTGPRANTQYF.

This clone was seen once. V and J are TRBV24-1 and TRBJ1-5, with 9 bases lining up with TRBD1. Germline V lookup: CDR1 KGHDR, CDR2 SFDVKD. This CDR3 region has 18 residues. V gave up 0 bases and J gave up 3 bases; unmatched junction bases: 8. Here the CDR3 reads CATSDLETGGNDNQPQHF. As DNA, the CDR3 is TGTGCCACCAGTGATTTGGAGACAGGGGGGAATGACAATCAGCCCCAGCATTTT.

The CDR3, as DNA: TGCGCCAGCAAGTTGGGGAGCGCGTCCTTTACCCACTCTGGAAACACCATATATTTT. It yields the protein CASKLGSASFTHSGNTIYF. V gene TRBV5-1 combines with J gene TRBJ1-3; no clear D. In germline, CDR1 is SGHRS, CDR2 YFSETQ. This CDR3 is built from 19 residues. V lost 6 bases to trimming and J lost 0 bases, with 25 bases between them.

CDR3 loop: CASSQDKRTEDEQYF. The DNA of the CDR3 is TGTGCCAGCAGCCAAGACAAACGGACAGAGGACGAGCAGTACTTC. The V call is TRBV4-2, the J call TRBJ2-7, with D possibly matching TRBD1 (6 bases). Trimming removed 0 bases at V and 5 bases at J, with 14 bases between. Germline values: CDR1 LGHNA, CDR2 YNFKEQ. This CDR3 contains 15 residues.

The chain combines TRBV3-1 (or the pseudogene TRBV3-2) with TRBJ1-1, with D unresolved. V was clipped by 4 bases and J by 0 bases, with 12 bases between them. Per germline, CDR1 LGHDT and CDR2 YNNKEL (reference sequence). The CDR3 covers 15 residues. CDR3 DNA: TGTGCCAGCAGCCCCTCCTCTCTTATGAACACTGAAGCTTTCTTT. Protein: CASSPSSLMNTEAFF.

The chain links TRBV11-2 to TRBJ1-1; 7 bases align to TRBD1. V lost 6 bases, J lost 3 bases, and 10 bases stayed unmatched. CDR3 length: 15 amino acids. Germline V gives CDR1 SGHAT, CDR2 FQNNGV. Here the CDR3 DNA reads TGTGCCAGCAGTTCAGCGACAGGGACGTACACTGAAGCTTTCTTT. Its protein product is CASSSATGTYTEAFF.

The genes are TRBV28 and TRBJ2-1; possible D gene TRBD2, 5 bases. V lost 4 bases and J lost 2, with 18 bases in between. The CDR3 has 17 amino acids. The V gene's germline CDR1 is MDHEN and CDR2 SYDVKM. Written as DNA, the CDR3 is TGTGCCAGCAGTTCCCAACGTGAGAGGGTTGCCTACAATGAGCAGTTCTTC. This encodes CASSSQRERVAYNEQFF.

This chain joins TRBV4-1 and TRBJ2-1, with D possibly being TRBD2 (5 bases). V was pared by 3 bases and J by 5 bases, with 20 bases between. CDR3 length: 17 amino acids. Germline V lookup: CDR1 MGHRA, CDR2 YSYEKL. The CDR3 nucleotides read TGCGCCAGCAGCCACGGCCTGGCGGGCGTATTTGACAATGAGCAGTTCTTC. Translated: CASSHGLAGVFDNEQFF.

J is TRBJ2-7 and V is TRBV7-2, with D perhaps matching TRBD1 (6 bases). The germline gives CDR1 SGHTA, CDR2 FQGNSA. CDR3 length: 12 amino acids. With 6 bases removed from V and 4 bases from J, the gap between germline ends came to 10 bases. The CDR3 nucleotides read TGTGCCAGCAGTCCCGACAGGTACGAGCAGTACTTC. Its protein product is CASSPDRYEQYF.

This clone was picked up one time. The chain has TRBV10-3 and TRBJ1-1; D is unclear. The CDR3 loop spans 12 amino acids. V gave up 4 bases and J gave up 5 bases, with 8 bases separating them. CDR1 ENHRY and CDR2 SYGVKD come from the germline V gene. The CDR3 bases are TGTGCCATCAGTGGAGGTGGAACTGAAGCTTTCTTT. Residues: CAISGGGTEAFF.

Only one count was recorded for this clone. The V gene is TRBV11-2, the J gene TRBJ1-1; D gene uncertain. The CDR3 sequence is 11 residues long. The V end lost 3 bases, the J end lost 8 bases, and 7 bases lay between the germline ends. The V gene's germline CDR1 is SGHAT and CDR2 FQNNGV. The CDR3 protein is CASSLNREAFF. CDR3 nucleotide sequence: TGTGCCAGCAGCTTGAACAGAGAAGCTTTCTTT. Based on the CDR3 plus reference TRBV11-2 and TRBJ1-1, the full variable domain is EAGVAQSPRYKIIEKRQSVAFWCNPISGHATLYWYQQILGQGPKLLIQFQNNGVVDDSQLPKDRFSAERLKGVDSTLKIQPAKLEDSAVYLCASSLNREAFFGQGTRLTVV.

This rearrangement joins TRBV6-2 or TRBV6-3 to TRBJ1-2; D is unresolved. Germline assignment: CDR1 MNHEY and CDR2 SVGEGT. The CDR3 runs to 15 residues. The V and J ends lost 2 bases and 2 bases respectively, with 12 bases between them. This CDR3 is CASSYGLERNYGYTF. In nucleotides, the CDR3 is TGTGCCAGCAGTTACGGGCTGGAACGGAACTATGGCTACACCTTC.

CDR3 coding DNA: TGCGCCAGCAGCTTCGGGAGCACAGATACGCAGTATTTT. Protein sequence: CASSFGSTDTQYF. J is TRBJ2-3 and V is TRBV5-1; D remains unclear. With 2 bases removed from V and 0 bases from J, the gap between germline ends came to 4 bases. CDR1 and CDR2 from the germline V gene are SGHRS and YFSETQ. The length of the CDR3 is 13 residues.

The V gene is TRBV6-4, the J gene TRBJ1-4, with TRBD1 matching 7 bases. This CDR3 comprises 16 residues. V shed 0 bases, J shed 8 bases, and the junction held 9 bases outside the gene matches. The germline V gene encodes CDR1 MRHNA and CDR2 SNTAGT. Written as DNA, the CDR3 is TGTGCCAGCAGTGACTCGAAGGAGGGGGCGGGCGAAAAACTGTTTTTT. The encoded protein is CASSDSKEGAGEKLFF.

This chain links TRBV24-1 with TRBJ2-5; TRBD2 is a possible D gene (5 bases). Germline assignment: CDR1 KGHDR and CDR2 SFDVKD. The CDR3 sequence is 15 residues long. The ends were cut back, 3 bases at V and 2 bases at J, with 12 bases in the middle. For the CDR3, the DNA is TGTGCCACCAGTGATCGCATCACTAGTCAAGAGACCCAGTACTTC. Translating it yields CATSDRITSQETQYF.